Here is one T cell receptor (beta chain) with its context. The CDR3 totals 13 residues. The germline gives CDR1 MNHEY, CDR2 SVGAGI. The junction had 2 bases not matched to a gene; V was cut back by 4 bases and J by 6 bases. These data are taken from a study of blood T cell repertoires in COVID-19. Measured with immunoSEQ multiplex PCR; TCRdb has only the in-frame clones, and not every one. The top ten hold around 13% of the sample, which has 250,000 to 300,000 clones, over 75% seen once. Sequencing input: peripheral blood. The chain has TRBV6-5 and TRBJ2-5; 10 bases are a match to TRBD2. The clonotype originates from an older woman with acute or convalescent COVID-19. The CDR3 bases are TGTGCCAGCAGTTCTAGCGGGGGAAAGACCCAGTACTTC. Amino acid sequence: CASSSSGGKTQYF.